This T cell receptor beta chain was retrieved from a study of shared T cell receptors in the human thymus. The assay was immunoSEQ multiplex PCR, and TCRdb's table has in-frame clones only and misses some. The top ten clones hold 0.0095% to 0.013% of a sample with around 730,000 clones, 70% to 90% of them seen once. CDR1 and CDR2 (germline): MGHRA, YSYEKL. CDR3 length: 16 amino acids. V lost 0 bases to trimming and J lost 6 bases, with 15 bases between them. These data were likewise used in another study, on human thymus T cells. From that paper: Among thymic and blood repertoires, usage of V and J genes appeared biased.

This receptor was identified in a girl less than two years old with a congenital heart defect. The chain combines TRBV4-1 with TRBJ1-5; D gene ambiguous. Sample: thymocytes. DNA of the CDR3: TGCGCCAGCAGCCAAGATTCACGCCGAGGGAGTCAGCCCCAGCATTTT. This sequence encodes CASSQDSRRGSQPQHF.